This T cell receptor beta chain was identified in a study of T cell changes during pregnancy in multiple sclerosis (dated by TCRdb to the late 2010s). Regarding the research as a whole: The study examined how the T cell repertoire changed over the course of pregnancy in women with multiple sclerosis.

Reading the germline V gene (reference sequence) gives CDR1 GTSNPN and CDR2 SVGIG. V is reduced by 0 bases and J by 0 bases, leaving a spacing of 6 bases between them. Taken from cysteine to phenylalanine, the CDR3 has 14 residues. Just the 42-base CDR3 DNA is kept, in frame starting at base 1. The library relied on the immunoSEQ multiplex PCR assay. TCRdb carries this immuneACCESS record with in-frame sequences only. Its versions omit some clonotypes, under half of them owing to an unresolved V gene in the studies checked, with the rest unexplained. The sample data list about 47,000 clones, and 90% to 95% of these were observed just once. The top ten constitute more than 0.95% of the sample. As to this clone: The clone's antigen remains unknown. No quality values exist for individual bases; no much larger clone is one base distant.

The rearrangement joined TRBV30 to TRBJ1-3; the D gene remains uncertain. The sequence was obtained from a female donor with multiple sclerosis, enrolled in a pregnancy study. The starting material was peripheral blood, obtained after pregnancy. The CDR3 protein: CAWSVGSSGNTIYF. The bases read TGTGCCTGGAGTGTGGGGAGCTCTGGAAACACCATATATTTT.